This is a list of T cell receptor beta chains from one sample in a study of PD-1 blockade in classical Hodgkin lymphoma. Profiling relied on immunoSEQ multiplex PCR, and the TCRdb table lists in-frame clones only, not all of them. The data contain more than 85,000 clones, nearly 95% of them singletons. Material: peripheral blood mononuclear cells (PBMCs), obtained before the second cycle of nivolumab. Source of these receptors: a human donor with classical Hodgkin lymphoma. The CDR3 runs from the conserved cysteine through the conserved F or W. Fields, in order: D gene, V gene, J gene, CDR3 length, clone size, CDR3 DNA, CDR3 protein. D genes are given only for firm matches. A row's size may be missing; if present it is once, few, many or a size class.

TRBD2	TRBV5-6	TRBJ2-2	14	NA	TGTGCCAGCAGCTCCGGGGAGGGGCCCGGGGAGCTGTTTTTT	CASSSGEGPGELFF
NA	TRBV7-2	TRBJ2-1	13	NA	TGTGCCAGCAGCTTCCGGACGTACAATGAGCAGTTCTTC	CASSFRTYNEQFF
NA	TRBV6-5	TRBJ2-3	15	few	TGTGCCAGCAGTTACTCGGCAGGTAGAACAGATACGCAGTATTTT	CASSYSAGRTDTQYF
NA	TRBV5-4	TRBJ2-7	12	NA	TGTGCCAGCAGCTTTTCGGGCAAGAGTCTGTACTTC	CASSFSGKSLYF
NA	TRBV28	TRBJ1-2	13	NA	TGTGCCAGCAGTATCCCGTCTATCTATGGCTACACCTTC	CASSIPSIYGYTF
NA	TRBV18	TRBJ1-5	15	NA	TGTGCCAGCTCACCATTCGGGGTATCCAATCAGCCCCAGCATTTT	CASSPFGVSNQPQHF
NA	TRBV10-2	TRBJ2-1	15	NA	TGCGCCAGCAGTGAAGCGGGCGGCCCCTACAATGAGCAGTTCTTC	CASSEAGGPYNEQFF
NA	TRBV2	TRBJ1-1	14	NA	TGTGCCAGCAGTGAAATTTTGCGGGGGACTGAAGCTTTCTTT	CASSEILRGTEAFF
NA	TRBV18	TRBJ2-7	14	NA	TGTGCCAGCTCACCACCCACGGACAGCTACGAGCAGTACTTC	CASSPPTDSYEQYF
NA	TRBV15	TRBJ2-7	14	NA	TGTGCCACCAGCAGAGATCTAGGCAACTACGAGCAGTACTTC	CATSRDLGNYEQYF
NA	TRBV30	TRBJ1-2	13	NA	TGTGCCTGGAGACAGGGAAATGGGTATGGCTACACCTTC	CAWRQGNGYGYTF
NA	TRBV29-1	TRBJ2-3	18	once	TGCAGCGTTAACGAAGGGCCCGGTGGGATCCGGAGCACAGATACGCAGTATTTT	CSVNEGPGGIRSTDTQYF
NA	TRBV5-1	TRBJ2-7	13	NA	TGCGCCAGCAGCTTAACCCTTGGGTACGAGCAGTACTTC	CASSLTLGYEQYF
TRBD2	TRBV25-1	TRBJ2-5	12	once	TGTGCCAGCACGGGGGGAGTAGAGACCCAGTACTTC	CASTGGVETQYF
NA	TRBV5-4	TRBJ2-1	16	NA	TGTGCCAGCAGCCGACATGGGGGAGGCTCCTACAATGAGCAGTTCTTC	CASSRHGGGSYNEQFF
NA	TRBV28	TRBJ2-7	12	NA	TGTGCCAGCAGTTTAGCCCCGGGCGAGCAGTACTTC	CASSLAPGEQYF
NA	TRBV19	TRBJ2-2	14	NA	TGTGCCAGTAGTATCGGTCGAGTCCCCGGGGAGCTGTTTTTT	CASSIGRVPGELFF
NA	TRBV7-9	TRBJ2-7	13	NA	TGTGCCAGCAGCTGGGGGAACATGTACGAGCAGTACTTC	CASSWGNMYEQYF
NA	TRBV5-1	TRBJ2-7	15	few	TGCGCCAGCAGCTTGGCTGGGGGGAGCGGCTACGAGCAGTACTTC	CASSLAGGSGYEQYF
NA	TRBV5-1	TRBJ1-2	14	NA	TGCGCCAGCAGCTTTAGTGCGAAGGGTGTTGGCTACACCTTC	CASSFSAKGVGYTF
NA	TRBV7-8	TRBJ1-2	15	NA	TGTGCCAGCAGCTTAGGGATTATGGGCCCGGCGGACTACACCTTC	CASSLGIMGPADYTF
NA	TRBV9	TRBJ1-2	14	once	TGTGCCAGCAGCGTAGTGGGGTCGCACTATGGCTACACCTTC	CASSVVGSHYGYTF
NA	TRBV27	TRBJ1-1	13	NA	TGTGCCAGCAGTGGTTTAGTGAACACTGAAGCTTTCTTT	CASSGLVNTEAFF
TRBD2	TRBV7-6	TRBJ2-2	16	NA	TGTGCCAGCAGCTTAGGGGCTAGCGGGACCTCCGGGGAGCTGTTTTTT	CASSLGASGTSGELFF
TRBD1	TRBV19	TRBJ2-2	14	NA	TGTGCCAGTGGTGGGACAGGGCACACCGGGGAGCTGTTTTTT	CASGGTGHTGELFF
NA	TRBV27	TRBJ1-1	14	NA	TGTGCCAGCAGTTTATCGTCAGGGATCACTGAAGCTTTCTTT	CASSLSSGITEAFF
NA	TRBV7-9	TRBJ1-1	13	NA	TGTGCCAGCGCCTCCCGGGATCGGACTGAAGCTTTCTTT	CASASRDRTEAFF
TRBD2	TRBV29-1	TRBJ2-5	12	few	TGCAGCCTCATAGCGGGAGGGGAGACCCAGTACTTC	CSLIAGGETQYF
NA	TRBV29-1	TRBJ2-7	11	NA	TGCAGCGTTGCCAGGGAAAACGAGCAGTACTTC	CSVARENEQYF
NA	TRBV28	TRBJ2-2	13	NA	TGTGCCAGCATCCCGGCACGCACCGGGGAGCTGTTTTTT	CASIPARTGELFF
TRBD1	TRBV12-5	TRBJ1-4	15	NA	TGTGCTAGTGGTTCCTCAGGGGGAGCGGATGAAAAACTGTTTTTT	CASGSSGGADEKLFF
NA	TRBV2	TRBJ2-5	11	NA	TGTGCCAGCAAAGGCCAAGAGACCCAGTACTTC	CASKGQETQYF
NA	TRBV5-1	TRBJ1-1	14	NA	TGCGCCAGCAGCTTGGTTTCTCGGTACCCTGAAGCTTTCTTT	CASSLVSRYPEAFF
TRBD2	TRBV28	TRBJ2-7	19	once	TGTGCCAGCAGTTTGGGGGGTGGGACTAGCGGCTCTAGCTCCTACGAGCAGTACTTC	CASSLGGGTSGSSSYEQYF
TRBD2	TRBV11-2	TRBJ2-7	15	NA	TGTGCCAGCAGATCCGCTAGCGGGAGCTACCACGAGCAGTACTTC	CASRSASGSYHEQYF
TRBD2	TRBV27	TRBJ2-1	15	NA	TGTGCCAGCAGTTTTCTAGCGGGGATTTACAATGAGCAGTTCTTC	CASSFLAGIYNEQFF
TRBD2	TRBV28	TRBJ2-5	15	NA	TGTGCCAGCAGTCGCCAACTAGCGGGTCAAGAGACCCAGTACTTC	CASSRQLAGQETQYF